Included here is one T cell receptor beta chain sequence, with context. What it binds is unknown. TCRdb's copy holds only in-frame clones and misses some; the assay was immunoSEQ multiplex PCR. The data hold about 1,800,000 clones, with just under 95% observed a single time. Germline values: CDR1 MGHRA, CDR2 YSYEKL. The CDR3 has 14 amino acids. Deletions cut 1 base from V and 7 bases from J, with 10 bases between. Naive CD8 cells, CD45RO-negative and positively selected for CCR7, excluded terminally differentiated effector memory CD45RA+ cells. All donors were healthy HIV-negative adults lacking recent acute infections or vaccinations. This record comes from a study of shared clonotypes between healthy human individuals. Study-wide results and caveats: In the sorted subsets, rarefaction showed sequencing was incomplete despite large depth. Having only a few donors restricted how much genetic and exposure-history diversity was captured.

The sequenced sample was naive CD8+ T cells sorted from blood. This clonotype originated in a man between 18 and 35 years old in good health. V gene TRBV4-1 combines with J gene TRBJ2-2; no clear D gene. CDR3 sequence (DNA): TGCGCCAGCAGCCAAGTTTTGGCGGTCGGGGAGCTGTTTTTT. Encoded protein: CASSQVLAVGELFF.